A single sample is the source of the 18 T cell receptor beta chains below, sequenced in a study of vaccination effects on CD4 cells after COVID-19. Viral peptide pool expansion of antigen-specific CD4+ T cells preceded sequencing in the ViraFEST assay. Following a 10-day culture, CD4+ T cells were purified. Vaccinated recipients, who were negative for nucleocapsid antibodies, had no history of SARS-CoV-2 infection. Their antigen targets remain unknown. Repertoires were generated with immunoSEQ multiplex PCR, while TCRdb's copy carries only in-frame clones and drops some. The data contain tens of thousands of clones, 70% to 85% of them singletons. Material: CD4+ T cells from PBMCs cultured with HCoV-NL63 spike peptides, obtained before COVID-19 vaccination. The receptors derive from a human donor who received a COVID-19 vaccine.

Only a few counts were recorded for this clone. The chain is built from TRBV12-3 or TRBV12-4 and TRBJ2-1, with D unresolved. V lost 3 bases, J lost 7 bases, and 4 bases lay in between. The CDR3 is 11 residues long. The CDR3 DNA follows: TGTGCCAGCAGTTTGATAAATGAGCAGTTCTTC. It translates to CASSLINEQFF.

The rearrangement uses TRBV9 and TRBJ1-5; the match to TRBD1 covers 9 bases. The length of the CDR3 is 16 residues. V lost 4 bases, J lost 2 bases, and 7 bases stayed unmatched. The V gene's germline CDR1 is SGDLS and CDR2 YYNGEE. The CDR3 is CASSPGGQGRNQPQHF. CDR3 sequence (DNA): TGTGCCAGCAGCCCCGGGGGACAGGGACGCAATCAGCCCCAGCATTTT.

CDR3 nucleotide sequence: TGTGCCAGCAGCCGTGGGCAGGGTTCTTCGCCCCAGCATTTT. It codes for CASSRGQGSSPQHF. The chain recombines TRBV7-2 with TRBJ1-5; a possible D gene is TRBD1 (5 bases). The CDR3 contains 14 residues. CDR1 SGHTA and CDR2 FQGNSA come from the germline V gene. V gave up 5 bases and J gave up 9 bases, with 17 bases separating them.

The genes are TRBV15 and TRBJ2-3, with 14 bases identical to TRBD2. Germline CDR1 and CDR2: LNHNV and YYDKDF (reference sequence). After removal of 2 bases from V and 4 bases from J, the junction contained 5 bases not matched to a gene. CDR3 length equals 17 residues. The CDR3 sequence: CATSRKTSGGAADTQYF. CDR3 bases: TGTGCCACCAGCAGAAAGACTAGCGGGGGGGCGGCAGATACGCAGTATTTT.

The chain links TRBV15 to TRBJ1-4; no clear D gene. The CDR3 covers 13 residues. Trimming cost V 3 bases and J 0 bases, with 2 bases left between them. The germline CDR1 and CDR2 sequences are LNHNV and YYDKDF (reference sequence). In DNA, the CDR3 is TGTGCCACCAGCAGGACAACTAATGAAAAACTGTTTTTT. Its translation: CATSRTTNEKLFF.

This chain uses TRBV6-5 with TRBJ2-3, with 8 bases that match TRBD2. V dropped 6 bases and J dropped 1; count of bases not matched to a gene: 0. Germline lookup yields CDR1 MNHEY and CDR2 SVGAGI. The length of the CDR3 is 13 residues. CDR3 sequence (DNA): TGTGCCAGCAGACTAGCGGGCACAGATACGCAGTATTTT. Translated, it gives CASRLAGTDTQYF.

The chain recombines TRBV29-1 with TRBJ2-3; 9 nucleotides agree with TRBD1. Looked up from germline, CDR1 is SQVTM and CDR2 is ANQGSEA. The trim removed 0 bases at V and 4 bases at J, leaving 8 bases unmatched. CDR3 length: 16 amino acids. The CDR3 coding sequence is TGCAGCGTTGAAGATATAGGACAGGGGTTCGCAGATACGCAGTATTTT. Amino acids: CSVEDIGQGFADTQYF.

The chain recombines TRBV6-6 with TRBJ2-5; 8 bases fit TRBD1. The V and J ends lost 8 bases and 2 bases, in that order; junction bases with no gene match: 1. Germline V gene lookup returns CDR1 MNHNY and CDR2 SVGAGI (reference sequence). The CDR3 covers 12 residues. The CDR3 DNA follows: TGTGCCAGCGGGACAGGACAAGAGACCCAGTACTTC. This sequence encodes CASGTGQETQYF.

The rearrangement joins TRBV4-1 to TRBJ1-5; 10 bases are shared with TRBD1. The CDR3 runs to 19 residues. Germline values: CDR1 MGHRA, CDR2 YSYEKL. The trim removed 3 bases at V and 3 bases at J, leaving 14 bases unmatched. CDR3 in amino acids: CASSQIWDRGTTNNQPQHF. The CDR3 bases are TGCGCCAGCAGCCAGATCTGGGACAGGGGAACCACTAACAATCAGCCCCAGCATTTT.

The rearrangement links TRBV5-1 to TRBJ2-2, with D unclear. The CDR3 has 15 residues. The ends were cut back, 3 bases at V and 0 bases at J, with 9 bases in the middle. From germline, CDR1 is SGHRS and CDR2 YFSETQ. CDR3 coding DNA: TGCGCCAGCAGCTCTACAAGATCGAACACCGGGGAGCTGTTTTTT. This sequence encodes CASSSTRSNTGELFF.

This clone has more than one count but fewer than ten. This sequence joins TRBV9 and TRBJ1-2, with a possible D match to TRBD1 (6 bases). Trimming took off 0 bases at V and 5 bases at J, with 14 bases between the two ends. The CDR3 runs to 15 residues. Germline values: CDR1 SGDLS, CDR2 YYNGEE. The CDR3 protein is CASSVEAGVGYGYTF. The CDR3 DNA reads as TGTGCCAGCAGCGTAGAGGCAGGGGTGGGATATGGCTACACCTTC.

V usage is TRBV30 and J usage is TRBJ2-5; weak D call: TRBD1 (5 bases). Trimming shortened V by 2 bases and J by 5 bases, and 12 bases separated the two germline ends. This CDR3 contains 13 residues. CDR1 is GTSNPN and CDR2 is SVGIG in the germline V gene (reference sequence). This chain's CDR3 is CAWSRQFWETQYF. DNA for the CDR3: TGTGCCTGGAGTAGACAGTTTTGGGAGACCCAGTACTTC.

CDR3 protein: CASSGGAYNEQFF. The CDR3 DNA is TGTGCCAGCAGCGGGGGGGCCTACAATGAGCAGTTCTTC. This sequence joins TRBV9 and TRBJ2-1, with D possibly being TRBD2 (6 bases). The CDR3 runs to 13 residues. Trimming took 3 bases from V and 2 from J, leaving 6 bases between them. Germline assignment: CDR1 SGDLS and CDR2 YYNGEE.

This clone was detected only a few times. V gene TRBV24-1 combines with J gene TRBJ2-2; 8 bases are shared with TRBD2. Trimming at V came to 6 bases and at J to 0 bases, leaving 2 bases not matched to a gene. There are 15 residues in the CDR3. Germline-derived CDR1 and CDR2 are KGHDR and SFDVKD. The CDR3 nucleotides read TGTGCCACCAGTCCGGGGGGGACGAACACCGGGGAGCTGTTTTTT. Encoded protein: CATSPGGTNTGELFF.

The V call is TRBV9, the J call TRBJ2-5, with D uncertain. The CDR3 runs to 15 residues. Germline values: CDR1 SGDLS, CDR2 YYNGEE. V was trimmed by 2 bases and J by 4 bases, leaving 15 bases between them. The CDR3: CASSVADSDLETQYF. The CDR3 nucleotides are TGTGCCAGCAGCGTGGCCGACTCGGATCTAGAGACCCAGTACTTC.

This clone occurred a few times. The chain couples TRBV14 to TRBJ1-1; D is unclear. This CDR3 contains 14 residues. The germline gives CDR1 SGHDN, CDR2 FVKESK. The V gene lost 0 bases and the J gene lost 6 bases, with 11 bases spanning the gap. The CDR3 is CASSQDLRASEAFF. The CDR3 nucleotides are TGTGCCAGCAGCCAAGATCTAAGGGCCTCTGAAGCTTTCTTT.

The chain employs TRBV10-2 and TRBJ2-5; TRBD2 matches 7 bases. The germline gives CDR1 WSHSY, CDR2 SAAADI. The V segment lost 4 bases and the J segment 1 base; nucleotides outside the gene matches: 9. The CDR3 sequence is 16 residues long. The DNA for the CDR3 is TGCGCCAGCAGTGTCGGACTAGGGGTCCCCCAAGAGACCCAGTACTTC. It yields the protein CASSVGLGVPQETQYF.

The chain has TRBV5-1 and TRBJ2-1; 7 positions agree with TRBD2. The CDR3 loop spans 16 amino acids. Trimming cost V 5 bases and J 1 base; bases outside gene matches: 9. The V gene's germline CDR1 is SGHRS and CDR2 YFSETQ. CDR3 in amino acids: CASRRLASGSYNEQFF. The CDR3 region has the DNA TGCGCCAGCAGAAGACTAGCTTCAGGGTCCTACAATGAGCAGTTCTTC.